The 19 T cell receptor beta chains in this list originate from one sample, sequenced in a study of beta chain features in type 1 diabetes. Study-level results: TCRB CDR3 length was moderately but significantly reduced in all four CD4+ subsets of Type 1 diabetes patients.

The antigens of these receptors remain unknown. Since all of the isolated RNA was reverse transcribed, expressed TCRB transcripts were what got sequenced. Clones were read by immunoSEQ multiplex PCR, and TCRdb kept only the in-frame ones, dropping some. This sample has hundreds of thousands of clones; 10% to 15% occur once, and the top ten carry about 0.01%. Sequencing input: naive CD4+ T cells from blood. The receptors come from a woman aged 18-30 years with type 1 diabetes.

This clone was observed a handful of times. V and J are TRBV29-1 and TRBJ1-1, with D possibly matching TRBD1 (5 bases). CDR1 and CDR2 from the germline V gene are SQVTM and ANQGSEA. The CDR3 is made up of 13 amino acids. Trimming left V 5 bases short and J 3 bases short, with 13 bases between. The CDR3 DNA sequence: TGCAGCGTTACTCAGGGAAAACACACTGAAGCTTTCTTT. Its translation: CSVTQGKHTEAFF. Together with reference TRBV29-1 and TRBJ1-1, the CDR3 gives the full variable domain: SAVISQKPSRDICQRGTSLTIQCQVDSQVTMMFWYRQQPGQSLTLIATANQGSEATYESGFVIDKFPISRPNLTFSTLTVSNMSPEDSSIYLCSVTQGKHTEAFFGQGTRLTVV.

This clone was observed a handful of times. The gene calls are TRBV9 and TRBJ2-4; TRBD1 might be the D (6 bases). The CDR3 extends over 13 amino acids. V lost 0 bases and J lost 12, with 13 bases in between. CDR1 and CDR2 (germline): SGDLS, YYNGEE. The CDR3 protein is CASSVEIRDTQYF. The DNA of the CDR3 is TGTGCCAGCAGCGTAGAGATTCGGGACACTCAGTACTTC.

This clone occurred a few times. CDR3: CASSFGREDGYTF. The CDR3 DNA follows: TGTGCCAGCAGCTTTGGCAGGGAGGATGGCTACACCTTC. The J gene is TRBJ1-2, the V gene TRBV7-2; a weak D match, TRBD1 (5 bases). With 3 bases removed from V and 6 bases from J, the gap between germline ends came to 11 bases. This CDR3 comprises 13 residues. Germline CDR1 is SGHTA and CDR2 is FQGNSA.

Only a few counts were recorded for this clone. The rearrangement joins TRBV5-1 to TRBJ2-1; TRBD2 matches 11 bases. The V gene's germline CDR1 is SGHRS and CDR2 YFSETQ. V lost 2 bases, J lost 2 bases, and 12 bases stayed unmatched. This CDR3 has 19 amino acids. The CDR3 is CASSLPGTSGKTTYNEQFF. As DNA, the CDR3 is TGCGCCAGCAGCTTACCCGGGACTAGCGGCAAAACGACCTACAATGAGCAGTTCTTC. Looking up the rest from reference TRBV5-1 and TRBJ2-1 gives the full variable domain: KAGVTQTPRYLIKTRGQQVTLSCSPISGHRSVSWYQQTPGQGLQFLFEYFSETQRNKGNFPGRFSGRQFSNSRSEMNVSTLELGDSALYLCASSLPGTSGKTTYNEQFFGPGTRLTVL.

Only a few counts were recorded for this clone. The gene calls are TRBV2 and TRBJ1-6; D is unresolved. Between the trimmed V and J ends, which lost 6 bases and 5 bases, there was a span of 17 bases. Per the germline V gene, CDR1 is SNHLY and CDR2 is FYNNEI. The CDR3 is 16 amino acids. CDR3 amino acids: CASRILGRSHNSPLHF. The CDR3 DNA reads TGTGCCAGCAGAATCCTTGGCAGATCTCATAATTCACCCCTCCACTTT.

The gene calls are TRBV30 and TRBJ1-5; D is unclear. V was trimmed by 0 bases and J by 11 bases, leaving 14 bases between them. Per germline, CDR1 GTSNPN and CDR2 SVGIG (reference sequence). This CDR3 contains 13 residues. CDR3 amino acids: CAWSVVAGRTQHF. CDR3 in DNA: TGTGCCTGGAGTGTAGTGGCGGGGAGGACCCAGCATTTT. Supplemented by reference TRBV30 and TRBJ1-5, the full variable domain reads SQTIHQWPATLVQPVGSPLSLECTVEGTSNPNLYWYRQAAGRGLQLLFYSVGIGQISSEVPQNLSASRPQDRQFILSSKKLLLSDSGFYLCAWSVVAGRTQHFGDGTRLSIL.

This chain joins TRBV29-1 and TRBJ2-7; 8 positions agree with TRBD1. Germline V lookup: CDR1 SQVTM, CDR2 ANQGSEA. Trimming removed 6 bases from V and 3 bases from J; junction bases left unmatched: 7. The CDR3 runs to 13 residues. The CDR3 DNA sequence: TGCAGCGTCCCAGGGACAGGAGACTACGAGCAGTACTTC. This encodes CSVPGTGDYEQYF.

This clone came up a few times. The CDR3 is CAWAGTSVSYEQYF. Written as DNA, the CDR3 is TGTGCCTGGGCCGGGACTAGTGTCTCCTACGAGCAGTACTTC. The V call is TRBV30, the J call TRBJ2-7; 8 bases are shared with TRBD2. CDR3 size: 14 residues. V lost 5 bases to trimming and J lost 0 bases; unmatched junction nucleotides: 6. Germline values: CDR1 GTSNPN, CDR2 SVGIG (reference sequence).

This clone was observed a few times. The gene calls are TRBV2 and TRBJ1-5, with D hard to call. The V gene's germline CDR1 is SNHLY and CDR2 FYNNEI. Trimming stripped 0 bases from V and 0 bases from J, with 12 bases between. This CDR3 region has 17 residues. CDR3 bases: TGTGCCAGCAGTGAAGCGGTGGGAGTAGATAGCAATCAGCCCCAGCATTTT. Encoded protein: CASSEAVGVDSNQPQHF.

The chain combines TRBV7-2 with TRBJ2-3; 8 bases agree with TRBD2. Germline CDR1 and CDR2: SGHTA and FQGNSA. Losses at the gene ends were 5 bases for V and 0 bases for J; bases not matched to a gene: 7. The CDR3 contains 16 residues. CDR3 sequence: CASSITSGLSTDTQYF. The CDR3, as DNA: TGTGCCAGCAGCATAACTAGCGGCCTAAGCACAGATACGCAGTATTTT.

A few counts support this clone. The rearrangement joins TRBV20-1 to TRBJ2-3; 10 nucleotides line up with TRBD2. The CDR3 spans 11 residues. CDR1 DFQATT and CDR2 SNEGSKA come from the germline V gene (reference sequence). DNA of the CDR3: TGCACTAGCGGGAGATACGATACGCAGTATTTT. It specifies CTSGRYDTQYF.

The chain joins TRBV27 to TRBJ1-5; D is possibly TRBD1 (6 bases). The CDR3 runs 14 residues. The germline V gene has CDR1 MNHEY and CDR2 SMNVEV (reference sequence). With 5 bases removed from V and 4 bases from J, the gap between germline ends came to 12 bases. CDR3 sequence: CASSPGQGNQPQHF. The DNA for the CDR3 is TGTGCCAGCAGTCCCGGGCAGGGGAATCAGCCCCAGCATTTT.

The V call is TRBV28, the J call TRBJ1-5; D not certain. Looked up from germline, CDR1 is MDHEN and CDR2 is SYDVKM. This CDR3 region has 12 residues. V dropped 6 bases and J dropped 8 bases, with 11 bases sitting between them. The CDR3 DNA reads TGTGCCAGCAGGGTTCGAGGAGAGCCCCAGCATTTT. This gives the protein CASRVRGEPQHF.

This clone was seen a few times. V gene TRBV28 combines with J gene TRBJ2-4; D is possibly TRBD2 (6 bases). CDR1 is MDHEN and CDR2 is SYDVKM in the germline V gene. With 2 bases removed from V and 6 bases from J, the gap between germline ends came to 11 bases. This CDR3 region has 14 residues. The CDR3 is CASSLGQGGNIQYF. The CDR3 nucleotides read TGTGCCAGCAGTTTAGGCCAGGGAGGAAACATTCAGTACTTC.

The chain uses TRBV5-6 and TRBJ1-1; 7 positions match TRBD1. CDR1 and CDR2 (germline): SGHDT, YYEEEE. CDR3 length: 14 residues. V lost 0 bases and J lost 7; bases outside the gene matches: 6. The CDR3 here is CASSLEPRGNEAFF. CDR3 bases: TGTGCCAGCAGCTTGGAGCCCAGGGGGAATGAAGCTTTCTTT.

This clone has just a few counts. V and J are TRBV10-3 and TRBJ2-3, with 8 positions matching TRBD1. The CDR3 extends over 17 amino acids. Trimming took 0 bases from V and 5 from J; bases not matched to a gene: 10. The germline gives CDR1 ENHRY, CDR2 SYGVKD. The CDR3 loop is CAISESGRGPRGDTQYF. The CDR3 nucleotides read TGTGCCATCAGTGAGTCCGGCAGGGGGCCTAGGGGAGATACGCAGTATTTT.

This clone was detected only a few times. J is TRBJ2-3 and V is TRBV15; D might be TRBD1 (6 bases). This CDR3 spans 18 amino acids. Trimming left V 2 bases short and J 4 bases short, with 22 bases between. CDR1 LNHNV and CDR2 YYDKDF come from the germline V gene (reference sequence). CDR3 in DNA: TGTGCCACCAGCAGACATCCCCTAACAGGGTTTATCCCAGATACGCAGTATTTT. Its protein is CATSRHPLTGFIPDTQYF.

The table lists this clone with a few counts. J is TRBJ1-1 and V is TRBV7-9, with a possible D match to TRBD1 (6 bases). The germline V gene has CDR1 SEHNR and CDR2 FQNEAQ (reference sequence). The V gene lost 2 bases and the J gene lost 6 bases, with 13 bases spanning the gap. This CDR3 spans 14 amino acids. The CDR3 DNA sequence: TGTGCCAGCAGCTTACTACAGGGAGCTCCTGAAGCTTTCTTT. It is translated as CASSLLQGAPEAFF.

This chain joins TRBV7-2 and TRBJ2-7; TRBD1 is a possible D gene (6 bases). Germline values: CDR1 SGHTA, CDR2 FQGNSA. This CDR3 is 14 amino acids long. Between the trimmed V and J ends, which lost 2 bases and 5 bases, there was a span of 13 bases. This CDR3 reads CASSLMGTMDEQYF. The CDR3 coding sequence is TGTGCCAGCAGCTTAATGGGGACAATGGACGAGCAGTACTTC.